The text below deals with one T cell receptor beta chain. Its target is not known. The entry originates in a study of shared clonotypes between healthy human individuals. Adult Caucasians living in Nashville, Tennessee made up all of the donors. Trimming removed 2 bases from V and 7 bases from J, with 12 bases in between. CDR3 length: 14 amino acids. Germline V gene sequence: CDR1 SNHLY, CDR2 FYNNEI. Study results and limitations: The study found about 5.1% of naive CD4 clonotypes shared across several donors.

Libraries were prepared by immunoSEQ multiplex PCR; TCRdb keeps only in-frame clonotypes and omits some of them. The sample has around 510,000 clones, about 96% seen once; the top ten hold nearly 0.065%. The sample was naive CD4+ T cells sorted from blood. Described subset: CD45RA+ positively selected. This TCR was recovered from a woman younger than 45 in good health. The chain is built from TRBV2 and TRBJ1-5, with D possibly matching TRBD1 (6 bases). The CDR3 DNA reads as TGTGCCAGCAGTGAACTACAGGGTAAACAGCCCCAGCATTTT. Translated, it gives CASSELQGKQPQHF.